This T cell receptor (beta chain) was documented in a study of blood T cell repertoires in COVID-19. Study-level information: From the United States, Italy and Spain came samples of acute and convalescent COVID-19. From T cells, B-cell-depleted T cells, or PBMCs came the material, which was cDNA or gDNA.

The CDR3 has 15 amino acids. The germline gives CDR1 SGHVS, CDR2 FQNEAQ. Trimming removed 4 bases from V and 5 bases from J; junction bases left unmatched: 3. The table lists this clone with a count of one. Data came from immunoSEQ multiplex PCR; TCRdb stores just in-frame clones and leaves some out. The repertoire consists of over 350,000 clones, with approximately 87% occurring once and the leading ten covering 0.95% to 1%. Participants spanned ages about 18 to 100 years and resided in about two dozen US areas. Which cohort a participant joined came from the clinical history participants gave. Input material: PBMCs or T cells enriched from blood (not recorded which). V is TRBV7-8 and J is TRBJ1-5, with TRBD1 matching 12 bases. This receptor was taken from a woman in her twenties or thirties with acute COVID-19. The CDR3 reads CASSSGTGGDQPQHF. DNA for the CDR3: TGTGCCAGCAGCTCCGGGACAGGGGGCGATCAGCCCCAGCATTTT.